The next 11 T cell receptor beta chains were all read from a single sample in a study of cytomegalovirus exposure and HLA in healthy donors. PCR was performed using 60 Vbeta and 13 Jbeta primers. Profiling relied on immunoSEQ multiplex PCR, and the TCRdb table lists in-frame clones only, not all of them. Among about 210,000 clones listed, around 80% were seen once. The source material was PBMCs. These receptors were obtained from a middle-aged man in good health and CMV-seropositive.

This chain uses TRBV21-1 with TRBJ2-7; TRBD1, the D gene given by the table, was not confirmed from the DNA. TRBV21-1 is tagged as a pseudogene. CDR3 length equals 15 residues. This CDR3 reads CASSKGGQGAYEQYV. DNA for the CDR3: TGTGCCAGCAGCAAAGGAGGGCAGGGGGCCTACGAGCAGTACGTC.

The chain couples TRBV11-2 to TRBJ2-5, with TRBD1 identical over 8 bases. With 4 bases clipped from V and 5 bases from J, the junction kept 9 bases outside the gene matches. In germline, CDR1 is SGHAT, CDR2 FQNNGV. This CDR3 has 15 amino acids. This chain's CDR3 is CASSSGGQVFETQYF. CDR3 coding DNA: TGTGCCAGCAGCTCTGGGGGACAGGTGTTTGAGACCCAGTACTTC.

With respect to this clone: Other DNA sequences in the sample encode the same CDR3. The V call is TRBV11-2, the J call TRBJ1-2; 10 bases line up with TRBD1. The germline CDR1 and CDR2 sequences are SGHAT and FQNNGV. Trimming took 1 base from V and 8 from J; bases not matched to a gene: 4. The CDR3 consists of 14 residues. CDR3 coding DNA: TGTGCCAGCAGCTTAGCGGACAGGGGGTACGGCTACACCTTC. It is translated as CASSLADRGYGYTF.

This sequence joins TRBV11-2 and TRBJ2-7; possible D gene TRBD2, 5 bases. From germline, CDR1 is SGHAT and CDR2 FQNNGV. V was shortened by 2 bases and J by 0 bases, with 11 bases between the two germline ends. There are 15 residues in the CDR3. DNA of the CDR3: TGTGCCAGCAGCTTAATTCCGGGATCCTCCTACGAGCAGTACTTC. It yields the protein CASSLIPGSSYEQYF.

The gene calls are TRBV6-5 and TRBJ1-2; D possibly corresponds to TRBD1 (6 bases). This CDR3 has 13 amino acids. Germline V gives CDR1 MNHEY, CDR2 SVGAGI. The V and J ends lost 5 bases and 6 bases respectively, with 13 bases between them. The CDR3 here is CASSPSGADGYTF. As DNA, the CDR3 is TGTGCCAGCAGTCCCTCAGGGGCGGATGGCTACACCTTC.

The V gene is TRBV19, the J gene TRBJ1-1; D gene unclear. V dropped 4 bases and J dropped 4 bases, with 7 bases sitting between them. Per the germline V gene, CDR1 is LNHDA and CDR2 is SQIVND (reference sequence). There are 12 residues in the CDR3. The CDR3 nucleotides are TGTGCCAGTAGTAAGGAGATCACTGAAGCTTTCTTT. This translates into CASSKEITEAFF.

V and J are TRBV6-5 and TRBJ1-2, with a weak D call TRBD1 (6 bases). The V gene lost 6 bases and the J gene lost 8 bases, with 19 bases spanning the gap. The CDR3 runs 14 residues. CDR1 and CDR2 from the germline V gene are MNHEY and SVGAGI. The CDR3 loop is CASSEDRINLGYTF. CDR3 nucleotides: TGTGCCAGCAGCGAAGACAGGATCAACCTAGGCTACACCTTC.

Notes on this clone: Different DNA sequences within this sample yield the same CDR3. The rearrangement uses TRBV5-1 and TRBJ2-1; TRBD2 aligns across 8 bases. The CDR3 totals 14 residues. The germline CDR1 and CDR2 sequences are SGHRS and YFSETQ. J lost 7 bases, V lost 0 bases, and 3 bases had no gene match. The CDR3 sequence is CASSLAGGPNEQFF. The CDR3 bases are TGCGCCAGCAGCTTGGCGGGAGGGCCGAATGAGCAGTTCTTC.

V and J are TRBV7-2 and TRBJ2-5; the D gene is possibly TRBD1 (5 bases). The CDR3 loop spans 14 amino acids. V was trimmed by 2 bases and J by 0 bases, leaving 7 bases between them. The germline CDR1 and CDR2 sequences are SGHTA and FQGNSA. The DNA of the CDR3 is TGTGCCAGCAGCTTATCAGGGAACCAAGAGACCCAGTACTTC. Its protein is CASSLSGNQETQYF.

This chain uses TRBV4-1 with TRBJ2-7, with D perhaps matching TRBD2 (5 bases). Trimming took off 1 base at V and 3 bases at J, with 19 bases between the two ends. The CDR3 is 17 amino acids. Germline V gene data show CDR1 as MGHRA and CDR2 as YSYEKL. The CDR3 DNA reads TGCGCCAGCAGCCAAGGGCCCGGGATCGGTCGGATCTACGAGCAGTACTTC. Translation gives CASSQGPGIGRIYEQYF.

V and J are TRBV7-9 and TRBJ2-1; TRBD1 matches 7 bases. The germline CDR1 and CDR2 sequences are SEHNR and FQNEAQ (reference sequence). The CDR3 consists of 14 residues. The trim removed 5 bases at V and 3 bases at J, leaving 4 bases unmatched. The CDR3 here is CASSTTGFYNEQFF. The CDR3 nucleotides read TGTGCCAGCAGCACGACAGGGTTCTACAATGAGCAGTTCTTC.